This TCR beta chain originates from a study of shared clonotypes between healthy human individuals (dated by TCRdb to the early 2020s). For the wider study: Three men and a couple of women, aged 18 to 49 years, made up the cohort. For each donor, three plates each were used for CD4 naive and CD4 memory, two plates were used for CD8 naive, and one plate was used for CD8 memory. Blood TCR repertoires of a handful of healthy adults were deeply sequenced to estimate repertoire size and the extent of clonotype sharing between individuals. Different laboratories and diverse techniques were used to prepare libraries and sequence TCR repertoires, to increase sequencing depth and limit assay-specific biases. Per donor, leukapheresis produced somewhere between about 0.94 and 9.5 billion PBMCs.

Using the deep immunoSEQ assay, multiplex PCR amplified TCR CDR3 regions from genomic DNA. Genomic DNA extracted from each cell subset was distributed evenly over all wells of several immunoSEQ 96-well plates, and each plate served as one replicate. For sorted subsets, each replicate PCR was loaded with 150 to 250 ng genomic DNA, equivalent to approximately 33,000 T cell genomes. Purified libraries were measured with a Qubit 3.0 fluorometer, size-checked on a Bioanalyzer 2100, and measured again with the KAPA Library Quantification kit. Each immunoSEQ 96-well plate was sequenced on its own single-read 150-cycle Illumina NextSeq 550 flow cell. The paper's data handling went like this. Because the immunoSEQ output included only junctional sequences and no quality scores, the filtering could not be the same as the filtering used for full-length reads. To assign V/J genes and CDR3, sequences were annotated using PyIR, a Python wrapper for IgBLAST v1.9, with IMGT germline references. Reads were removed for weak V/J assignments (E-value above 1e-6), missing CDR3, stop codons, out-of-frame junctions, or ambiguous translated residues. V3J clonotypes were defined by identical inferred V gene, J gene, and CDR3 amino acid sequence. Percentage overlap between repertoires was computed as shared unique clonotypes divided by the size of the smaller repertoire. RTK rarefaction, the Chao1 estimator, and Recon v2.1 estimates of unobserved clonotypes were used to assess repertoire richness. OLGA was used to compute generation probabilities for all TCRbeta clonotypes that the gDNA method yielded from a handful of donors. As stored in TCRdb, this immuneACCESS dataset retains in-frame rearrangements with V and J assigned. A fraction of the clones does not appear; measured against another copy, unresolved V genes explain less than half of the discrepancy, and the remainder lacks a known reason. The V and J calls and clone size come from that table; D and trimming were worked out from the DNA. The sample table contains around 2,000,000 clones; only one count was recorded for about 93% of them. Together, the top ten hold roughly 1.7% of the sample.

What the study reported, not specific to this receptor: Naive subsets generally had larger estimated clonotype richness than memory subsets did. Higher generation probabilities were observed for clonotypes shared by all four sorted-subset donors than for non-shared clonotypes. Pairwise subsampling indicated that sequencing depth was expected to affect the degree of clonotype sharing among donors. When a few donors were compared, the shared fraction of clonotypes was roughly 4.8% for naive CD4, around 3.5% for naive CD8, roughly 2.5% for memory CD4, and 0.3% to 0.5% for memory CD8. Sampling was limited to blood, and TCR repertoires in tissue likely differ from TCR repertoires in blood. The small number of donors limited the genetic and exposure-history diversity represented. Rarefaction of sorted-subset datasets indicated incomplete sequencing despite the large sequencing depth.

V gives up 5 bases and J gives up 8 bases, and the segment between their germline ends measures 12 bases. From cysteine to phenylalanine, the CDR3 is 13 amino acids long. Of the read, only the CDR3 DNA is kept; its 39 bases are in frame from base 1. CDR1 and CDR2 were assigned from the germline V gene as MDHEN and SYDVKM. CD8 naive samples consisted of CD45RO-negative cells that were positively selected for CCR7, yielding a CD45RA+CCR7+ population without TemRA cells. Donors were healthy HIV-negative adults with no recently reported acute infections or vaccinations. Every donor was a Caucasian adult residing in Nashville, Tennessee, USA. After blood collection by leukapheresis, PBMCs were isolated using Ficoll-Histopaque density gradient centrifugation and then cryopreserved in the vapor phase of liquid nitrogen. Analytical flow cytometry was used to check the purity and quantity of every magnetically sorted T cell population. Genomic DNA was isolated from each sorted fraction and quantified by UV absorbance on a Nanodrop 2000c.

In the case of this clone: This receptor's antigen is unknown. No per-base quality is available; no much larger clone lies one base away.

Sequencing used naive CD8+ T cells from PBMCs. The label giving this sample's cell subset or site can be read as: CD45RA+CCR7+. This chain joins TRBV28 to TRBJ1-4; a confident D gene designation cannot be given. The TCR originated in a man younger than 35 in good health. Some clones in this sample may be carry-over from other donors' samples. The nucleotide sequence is TGTGCCAGCAGTCCCGTTCTTCGGGAAAAACTGTTTTTT. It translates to CASSPVLREKLFF.